This record covers a single T cell receptor (beta chain). Methods used by the authors: Counts of nucleated cells, estimated from reference gene primer amplification, were obtained. Repertoires were generated with immunoSEQ multiplex PCR, while TCRdb's copy carries only in-frame clones and drops some. From that table come the V and J calls and clone size; the DNA was used to work out D and trimming. The table has around 57,000 clones, over 70% seen once; the top ten hold 3.5%. This sample is drawn from a study of blood T cell repertoires in COVID-19. This CDR3 contains 15 residues. Between the trimmed V and J ends, which lost 2 bases and 1 base, there was a span of 10 bases. Germline V gene sequence: CDR1 ENHRY, CDR2 SYGVKD.

V and J are TRBV10-3 and TRBJ2-3, with D possibly being TRBD2 (5 bases). The specimen sequenced was peripheral blood. The clonotype comes from a human donor in a cohort sampled during active COVID-19. CDR3 sequence reads: CAISEPGIRTDTQYF. For the CDR3, the DNA is TGTGCCATCAGTGAGCCCGGGATCCGCACAGATACGCAGTATTTT.